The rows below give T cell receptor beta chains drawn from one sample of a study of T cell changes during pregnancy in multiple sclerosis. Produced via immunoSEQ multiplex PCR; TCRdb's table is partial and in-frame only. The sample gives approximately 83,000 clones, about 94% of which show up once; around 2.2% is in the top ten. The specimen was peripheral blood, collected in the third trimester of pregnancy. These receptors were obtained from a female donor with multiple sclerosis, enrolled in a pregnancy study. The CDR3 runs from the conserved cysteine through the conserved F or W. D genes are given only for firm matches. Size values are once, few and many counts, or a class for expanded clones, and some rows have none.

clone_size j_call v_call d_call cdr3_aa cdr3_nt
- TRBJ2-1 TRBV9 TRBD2 CASSFSGGSSYNEQFF TGTGCCAGCAGCTTTAGCGGGGGGAGCTCCTACAATGAGCAGTTCTTC
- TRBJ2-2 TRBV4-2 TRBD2 CASSQPTSGSGTGELFF TGTGCCAGCAGCCAGCCGACTAGCGGGAGTGGTACCGGGGAGCTGTTTTTT
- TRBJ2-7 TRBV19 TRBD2 CASRPTSGRADEQYF TGTGCCAGCCGACCGACAAGCGGGAGGGCCGACGAGCAGTACTTC
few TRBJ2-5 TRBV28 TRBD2 CASTTSGSGREETQYF TGTGCCAGCACAACTAGCGGGAGCGGTAGGGAAGAGACCCAGTACTTC
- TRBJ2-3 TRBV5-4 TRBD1 CASSSERTGVGDTQYF TGTGCCAGCAGCTCGGAGAGGACAGGCGTAGGAGATACGCAGTATTTT
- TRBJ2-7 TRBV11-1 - CASTGGVEQYF TGTGCCAGCACTGGCGGCGTCGAGCAGTACTTC
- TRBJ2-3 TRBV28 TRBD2 CASSSEGLAGFTDTQYF TGTGCCAGCAGTTCCGAGGGACTAGCGGGGTTCACAGATACGCAGTATTTT
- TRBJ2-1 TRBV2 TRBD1 CASAVGQGNNEQFF TGTGCCAGCGCCGTAGGACAGGGCAACAATGAGCAGTTCTTC
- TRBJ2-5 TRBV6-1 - CASSEDPARETQYF TGTGCCAGCAGTGAAGACCCAGCCAGGGAGACCCAGTACTTC
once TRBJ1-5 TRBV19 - CASNRGEGNQPQHF TGTGCCAGTAACCGGGGGGAGGGCAATCAGCCCCAGCATTTT
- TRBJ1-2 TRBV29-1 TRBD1 CSVAQGIYGYTF TGCAGCGTTGCACAGGGGATCTATGGCTACACCTTC
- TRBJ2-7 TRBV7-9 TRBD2 CASSRRLAGEAYEQYF TGTGCCAGCAGCCGGAGACTAGCGGGAGAGGCCTACGAGCAGTACTTC
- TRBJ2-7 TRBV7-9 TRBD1 CASSPGGAKYEQYF TGTGCCAGCAGCCCAGGGGGCGCGAAGTACGAGCAGTACTTC
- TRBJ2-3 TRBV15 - CATSRGDTRRSSTDTQYF TGTGCCACCAGCAGGGGGGACACCAGGAGGTCTAGCACAGATACGCAGTATTTT
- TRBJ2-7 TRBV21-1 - CASSIRTKRTSGRARSYEQYF TGTGCCAGCAGCATCCGAACAAAAAGGACTAGCGGGAGGGCCCGCTCCTACGAGCAGTACTTC
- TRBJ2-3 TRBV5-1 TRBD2 CASSLFRTSGRGPDTQYF TGCGCCAGCAGCTTGTTTCGGACTAGCGGGAGGGGACCAGATACGCAGTATTTT
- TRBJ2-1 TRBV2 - CASSEWEYNEQFF TGTGCCAGCAGTGAGTGGGAGTACAATGAGCAGTTCTTC
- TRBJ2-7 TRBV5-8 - CASSSVYEQYF TGTGCCAGCAGCTCCGTCTACGAGCAGTACTTC
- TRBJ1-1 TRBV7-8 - CASSSQVGTEAFF TGTGCCAGCAGCTCACAGGTTGGGACTGAAGCTTTCTTT
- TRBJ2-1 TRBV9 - CASSVAGRGSYNEQFF TGTGCCAGCAGCGTAGCGGGGCGGGGTTCCTACAATGAGCAGTTCTTC